This TCR beta chain was recovered during a study of blood T cells in healthy people across ages. Total RNA extracted from each sample amounted to at least 6 micrograms. There are 14 residues in the CDR3. CDR1 and CDR2 (germline): SEHNR, FQNEAQ (reference sequence). V trimming: 4 bases; J trimming: 6 bases; junction bases outside the gene matches: 5. Combining a sample-barcoded 5' primer with a J-beta primer mix, a second PCR ran for 7 to 11 cycles. With 12 random nucleotides, a template-switch adaptor tagged each individual cDNA molecule. TCRdb used MiXCR to reprocess the 5' RACE reads, holding one entry per CDR3 protein. Counted here are roughly 680,000 distinct CDR3 sequences, approximately 52% occurring once; the ten biggest clones make up about 13%.

This rearrangement joins TRBV7-9 to TRBJ2-2; 7 bases line up with TRBD1. Sequencing was done on a sample of blood. This receptor was taken from a woman of 80 years or more in good health. The CDR3 loop is CASSSGQYSGELFF. The CDR3 coding sequence is TGTGCCAGCAGCTCGGGACAGTATTCCGGGGAGCTGTTTTTT.